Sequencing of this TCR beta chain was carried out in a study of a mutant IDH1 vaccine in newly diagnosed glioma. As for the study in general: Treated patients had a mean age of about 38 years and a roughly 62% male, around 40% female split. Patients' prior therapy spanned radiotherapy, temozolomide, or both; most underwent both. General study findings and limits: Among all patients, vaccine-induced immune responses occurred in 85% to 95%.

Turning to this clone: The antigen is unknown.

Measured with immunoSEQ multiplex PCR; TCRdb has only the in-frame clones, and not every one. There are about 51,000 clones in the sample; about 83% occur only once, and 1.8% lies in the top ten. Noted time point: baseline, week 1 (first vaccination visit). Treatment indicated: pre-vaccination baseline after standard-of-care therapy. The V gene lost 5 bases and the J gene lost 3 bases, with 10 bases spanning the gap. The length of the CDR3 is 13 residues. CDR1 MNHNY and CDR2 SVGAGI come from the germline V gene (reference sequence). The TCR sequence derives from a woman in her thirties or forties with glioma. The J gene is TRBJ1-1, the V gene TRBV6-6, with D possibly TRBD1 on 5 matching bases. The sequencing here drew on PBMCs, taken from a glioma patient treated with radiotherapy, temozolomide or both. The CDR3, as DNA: TGTGCCAGCAGTGGTCTGGGGGACACTGAAGCTTTCTTT. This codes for CASSGLGDTEAFF.